A selection of T cell receptor beta chains follows, all from one sample in a study of cytomegalovirus exposure and HLA in healthy donors. TCRdb's copy holds only in-frame clones and misses some; the assay was immunoSEQ multiplex PCR. The data contain roughly 180,000 clones, 78% of them seen just once; the ten biggest clones take up approximately 2.9%. The sample was PBMCs. These receptors all stem from a female donor in good health and CMV-seronegative. Both conserved end residues are trimmed from each CDR3. Rows may omit the clone size; those that give it use once, few, many or a size class.

cdr3_length	v_call	clone_size	j_call	cdr3_aa
11	TRBV7-8	NA	TRBJ1-5	ASSFGSGQPQH
16	TRBV4-1	NA	TRBJ1-1	ASSQVGAGWEGNTEAF
13	TRBV2	NA	TRBJ2-1	ASSLSGGTYNEQF
11	TRBV7-3	NA	TRBJ2-7	ASSPAGAGEQY
13	TRBV7-9	NA	TRBJ1-5	SSSLRLPANQPQH
14	TRBV6-6	NA	TRBJ1-3	ASSYSTQGVGNTIY
13	TRBV5-1	once	TRBJ1-1	ASSLRGTGNTEAF
11	TRBV7-3	NA	TRBJ1-5	ASSSGEGQPQH
11	TRBV30	few	TRBJ1-2	AWSVGGRLGYT
13	TRBV6-1	few	TRBJ2-3	ASSELGGLTDTQY
13	TRBV28	NA	TRBJ2-1	ASSPKAEIYNEQF
11	TRBV28	NA	TRBJ2-7	ASYSPGGDEQY
12	TRBV4-3	NA	TRBJ2-2	ASSPTANTGELF
11	TRBV7-9	NA	TRBJ1-1	ASSRQANTEAF
11	TRBV28	NA	TRBJ1-5	ASITGLVQPQH
10	TRBV18	NA	TRBJ2-7	ASSPEEYEQY
11	TRBV7-3	few	TRBJ1-2	ASSSGQNYGYT
11	TRBV29-1	NA	TRBJ2-7	SVVAGVRYEQY
15	TRBV28	few	TRBJ1-2	ASRSGDTLTRDYGYT
10	TRBV28	NA	TRBJ2-7	ASSLFVYEQY
13	TRBV7-8	NA	TRBJ1-2	ASSSRTGGYYGYT
17	TRBV5-8	NA	TRBJ2-6	ASSWGRDRRSSGANVLT
11	TRBV18	NA	TRBJ1-2	ASSPSGPYGYT
13	TRBV4-1	NA	TRBJ1-2	ASSQRSGKGNGYT
13	TRBV27	NA	TRBJ1-5	ASSATTGVAQPQH
13	TRBV6-1	NA	TRBJ1-6	AATLGQGDNSPLH
13	TRBV29-1	NA	TRBJ2-7	SVEEWRETSYEQY
10	TRBV30	NA	TRBJ2-7	AWRLAPGEQY
13	TRBV5-1	NA	TRBJ2-5	SSSSTLFTGETQY
13	TRBV7-9	NA	TRBJ1-4	ASSYRDRGDEKLF
14	TRBV7-2	few	TRBJ2-3	ASSLGQGPSTDTQY
13	TRBV9	NA	NA	ASSLSGAFGYEQY
12	TRBV6-6	few	TRBJ2-5	ASSYSPGQETQY
15	TRBV11-3	few	TRBJ2-7	ASRSHSVTGSSYEQY
13	TRBV12-5	NA	TRBJ1-1	ASGQSRVGNTEAF
13	TRBV12-5	NA	TRBJ2-7	ASGLGQPGSYEQY
14	TRBV19	NA	TRBJ2-6	ASSIVRGSGANVLT
14	TRBV14	few	TRBJ1-1	ASSQEGQGSVTEAF
11	TRBV6-4	NA	TRBJ1-6	ASSEQTGSPLH
14	TRBV7-8	NA	TRBJ2-1	ASRGPLRRGNNEQF
14	TRBV30	NA	TRBJ1-1	AWSRTRTGRNTEAF
14	TRBV12-5	NA	TRBJ1-5	ASGLVLGLVNQPQH
11	TRBV7-9	once	TRBJ2-7	ASSHQNRDEQY
13	TRBV5-4	NA	TRBJ1-2	ASSLAGQGGYGYT
13	TRBV27	NA	TRBJ2-1	ASSSSAGGYNEQF